What follows are 24 T cell receptor beta chains derived from one specimen sequenced in a study of blood T cell repertoires in COVID-19. This table comes from immunoSEQ multiplex PCR, and its TCRdb copy is limited to in-frame clones, with some not included. The top ten clones hold roughly 3% of a sample with 180,000 or so clones, 80% to 85% of them seen once. The sample consisted of peripheral blood. All receptors come from a human donor with acute or convalescent COVID-19. The donor label of this sample is uncertain.

This clone showed up just a few times. This chain uses TRBV19 with TRBJ2-1, with TRBD2 matching 13 bases. CDR1 and CDR2 (germline): LNHDA, SQIVND (reference sequence). This CDR3 contains 21 residues. Germline trimming cut 5 bases from V and 1 base from J; bases unmatched to any gene: 17. CDR3 nucleotide sequence: TGTGCCAGTAGTTCCCGCTGGGCTACTAGCGGGGGGGCCAAATCCTACAATGAGCAGTTCTTC. Protein sequence: CASSSRWATSGGAKSYNEQFF.

This rearrangement joins TRBV5-1 to TRBJ1-2; D is possibly TRBD1 (5 bases). The V end lost 0 bases, the J end lost 8 bases, and 17 bases lay between the germline ends. CDR1 and CDR2 (germline): SGHRS, YFSETQ. This CDR3 is 15 amino acids long. The chain's CDR3 is CASSLGTFEGLGYTF. The CDR3 bases are TGCGCCAGCAGCTTGGGGACATTTGAAGGTTTGGGCTACACCTTC.

The V call is TRBV2, the J call TRBJ2-1, with D hard to call. The CDR3 totals 12 residues. V shed 2 bases and J shed 5 bases, with 4 bases lying between them. Germline lookup yields CDR1 SNHLY and CDR2 FYNNEI. The CDR3 is CASSEPNNEQFF. CDR3 bases: TGTGCCAGCAGTGAACCTAACAATGAGCAGTTCTTC.

The chain is built from TRBV9 and TRBJ1-1, with D possibly TRBD1 on 6 matching bases. There are 15 residues in the CDR3. V was cut by 4 bases and J by 1 base, with 14 bases left in between. The germline V gene encodes CDR1 SGDLS and CDR2 YYNGEE. CDR3 sequence reads: CASSPTGQKNTEAFF. The DNA of the CDR3 is TGTGCCAGCAGCCCCACGGGACAAAAGAACACTGAAGCTTTCTTT.

The CDR3 reads CASSLALERKSSYNEQFF. The CDR3 DNA sequence: TGTGCCAGCAGCTTGGCTCTGGAGAGGAAAAGCTCCTACAATGAGCAGTTCTTC. This chain joins TRBV5-6 and TRBJ2-1; D call uncertain. This CDR3 spans 18 amino acids. The V end was cut by 0 bases, the J end by 0 bases, with 16 bases between. CDR1 is SGHDT, CDR2 YYEEEE, per germline.

The chain carries TRBV6-4 and TRBJ2-1, with 16 positions matching TRBD2. The V gene end was trimmed by 1 base and the J gene end by 7 bases; junction bases not matched to a gene: 10. The CDR3 contains 19 residues. The V gene's germline CDR1 is MRHNA and CDR2 SNTAGT. CDR3 protein: CASSDLGLAGGRSWNEQFF. The CDR3 DNA is TGTGCCAGCAGTGACTTGGGACTAGCGGGGGGGCGGTCCTGGAATGAGCAGTTCTTC.

The chain carries TRBV7-3 and TRBJ2-1; TRBD1 agrees at 9 bases. CDR3 length equals 16 residues. V was clipped by 5 bases and J by 3 bases; unmatched bases: 8. Germline V gene lookup returns CDR1 SGHTA and CDR2 FQGTGA. The CDR3, as DNA: TGTGCCAGCAGCCCAAGGGGGACAGGGATCTACAATGAGCAGTTCTTC. Translating it yields CASSPRGTGIYNEQFF. The full variable domain, in which reference TRBV7-3 and TRBJ2-1 provide the parts outside the CDR3, is GAGVSQTPSNKVTEKGKYVELRCDPISGHTALYWYRQSLGQGPEFLIYFQGTGAADDSGLPNDRFFAVRPEGSVSTLKIQRTERGDSAVYLCASSPRGTGIYNEQFFGPGTRLTVL.

The chain joins TRBV5-5 to TRBJ2-3, with TRBD2 matching over 13 bases. Germline assignment: CDR1 SGHKS and CDR2 YYEKEE (reference sequence). The junction had 3 bases not matched to a gene; V was cut back by 3 bases and J by 5 bases. This CDR3 is 15 amino acids long. This chain's CDR3 is CASSSLAGGQDTQYF. In DNA, the CDR3 is TGTGCCAGCAGCTCACTAGCGGGGGGGCAAGATACGCAGTATTTT.

V usage is TRBV9 and J usage is TRBJ1-2, with D hard to call. From germline, CDR1 is SGDLS and CDR2 YYNGEE. The CDR3 is 14 residues long. Trimming pared 4 bases from V and 4 bases from J, leaving 14 bases between. This CDR3 is CASSPQGGPYGYTF. The CDR3 DNA sequence: TGTGCCAGCAGCCCCCAAGGAGGGCCCTATGGCTACACCTTC. Full variable domain (missing parts from reference TRBV9 and TRBJ1-2): DSGVTQTPKHLITATGQRVTLRCSPRSGDLSVYWYQQSLDQGLQFLIQYYNGEERAKGNILERFSAQQFPDLHSELNLSSLELGDSALYFCASSPQGGPYGYTFGSGTRLTVV.

CDR3 DNA: TGTGCCAGCAGCGTAGGAGGGACAGGGAGTGGGGAGCTGTTTTTT. It specifies CASSVGGTGSGELFF. The rearrangement joins TRBV9 to TRBJ2-2; 9 bases agree with TRBD1. Germline V gene lookup returns CDR1 SGDLS and CDR2 YYNGEE. CDR3 length equals 15 residues. With V trimmed by 0 bases and J by 8 bases, 5 bases remained unmatched.

This clone was observed once. The V call is TRBV30, the J call TRBJ1-3, with a weak D call TRBD1 (6 bases). Germline CDR1 GTSNPN, CDR2 SVGIG (reference sequence). The CDR3 is made up of 15 amino acids. V lost 3 bases, J lost 4 bases, and 16 bases lay in between. The CDR3, as DNA: TGTGCCTGGAGCCGGGGGGCAGGGAACGGAAACACCATATATTTT. Protein product: CAWSRGAGNGNTIYF.

This clone appeared once. The chain combines TRBV21-1 with TRBJ2-2; the DNA was not used to check the table's D call, TRBD1. TRBV21-1 is labeled a pseudogene. The CDR3 extends over 23 amino acids. The CDR3 nucleotides are TGTGCCAGCAACTTTAGACCACGAGGGGGCCTGTTGCTAGCGTCGAGTGACACCGGGGAGCTGTTTTTT. It translates to CASNFRPRGGLLLASSDTGELFF.

The V gene is TRBV7-2, the J gene TRBJ2-5; the D gene is possibly TRBD2 (6 bases). Germline CDR1 is SGHTA and CDR2 is FQGNSA. The CDR3 consists of 13 residues. Trimming cost V 6 bases and J 0 bases, with 8 bases left between them. The CDR3 reads CASRRGDQETQYF. The DNA for the CDR3 is TGTGCCAGCAGGCGGGGCGACCAAGAGACCCAGTACTTC.

V is TRBV5-1 and J is TRBJ2-7; D perhaps matches TRBD1 (6 bases). The germline CDR1 and CDR2 sequences are SGHRS and YFSETQ. The V gene lost 4 bases and the J gene lost 7 bases, with 18 bases spanning the gap. The CDR3 consists of 14 residues. This CDR3 reads CASSEQRGWGEQYF. The CDR3 DNA sequence: TGCGCCAGCAGCGAGCAGAGGGGGTGGGGAGAGCAGTACTTC.

The CDR3 DNA sequence: TGCAGTGCTAGTTTACAGGGCACAGATACGCAGTATTTT. This translates into CSASLQGTDTQYF. This chain connects TRBV20-1 to TRBJ2-3; possible D gene TRBD1, 5 bases. This CDR3 has 13 residues. Germline CDR1 DFQATT, CDR2 SNEGSKA (reference sequence). V was clipped by 3 bases and J by 1 base, with 8 bases between them.

This clone has more than one count but fewer than ten. DNA of the CDR3: TGTGCCAGTAGTATTAGAGTGACCTACGAGCAGTACTTC. Protein sequence: CASSIRVTYEQYF. V and J are TRBV19 and TRBJ2-7; D is unresolved. Between the trimmed V and J ends, which lost 3 bases and 2 bases, there was a span of 8 bases. The germline CDR1 and CDR2 sequences are LNHDA and SQIVND (reference sequence). The CDR3 is made up of 13 amino acids.

The rearrangement links TRBV7-9 to TRBJ1-4; D is possibly TRBD1 (5 bases). Trimming cost V 1 base and J 5 bases, with 8 bases left between them. From germline, CDR1 is SEHNR and CDR2 FQNEAQ (reference sequence). This CDR3 contains 14 residues. CDR3 sequence (DNA): TGTGCCAGCAGCTTAGTGGCAGGGAATGAAAAACTGTTTTTT. As protein: CASSLVAGNEKLFF.

V and J are TRBV19 and TRBJ1-5; 8 positions agree with TRBD1. Germline V gene sequence: CDR1 LNHDA, CDR2 SQIVND (reference sequence). The CDR3 is 16 amino acids. J lost 2 bases, V lost 4 bases, and 7 bases had no gene match. In DNA form, the CDR3 reads TGTGCCAGTAGTACTACAGGGGGTCCGGGCAATCAGCCCCAGCATTTT. It encodes CASSTTGGPGNQPQHF.

The V gene is TRBV11-2, the J gene TRBJ1-6, with D possibly being TRBD1 (6 bases). There are 16 residues in the CDR3. The V end lost 1 base, the J end lost 6 bases, and 13 bases lay between the germline ends. The germline V gene has CDR1 SGHAT and CDR2 FQNNGV. CDR3 region: CASSLVRGNGNSPLHF. The CDR3 coding sequence is TGTGCCAGCAGCTTAGTAAGGGGGAATGGTAATTCACCCCTCCACTTT.

In its sample, this clone was seen once. The V and J genes are TRBV4-1 and TRBJ1-2; 7 bases map to TRBD1. Per germline, CDR1 MGHRA and CDR2 YSYEKL. The CDR3 extends over 14 amino acids. The V gene end was trimmed by 2 bases and the J gene end by 8 bases; junction bases not matched to a gene: 8. The CDR3 DNA sequence: TGCGCCAGCAGCCAAATAGAGGGGGCAGCCGGCTACACCTTC. This translates into CASSQIEGAAGYTF.

This clone has a single count. The chain links TRBV6-5 to TRBJ2-5, with TRBD2 identical over 7 bases. Looked up from germline, CDR1 is MNHEY and CDR2 is SVGAGI. J gave up 1 base and V 5 bases, and 4 bases lay outside the gene matches. The CDR3 loop spans 14 amino acids. CDR3 region: CASSTGGTQETQYF. The CDR3 nucleotides read TGTGCCAGCAGTACCGGGGGGACCCAAGAGACCCAGTACTTC.

This chain connects TRBV30 to TRBJ1-2; no reliable D call. V was shortened by 5 bases and J by 2 bases, with 3 bases between the two germline ends. CDR1 is GTSNPN and CDR2 is SVGIG in the germline V gene (reference sequence). The CDR3 loop spans 10 amino acids. The CDR3 sequence is CAWRNYGYTF. The CDR3 DNA sequence: TGTGCCTGGCGGAACTATGGCTACACCTTC.

The chain has TRBV12-3 or TRBV12-4 and TRBJ1-3; 7 positions match TRBD1. This CDR3 has 13 residues. The trim removed 10 bases at V and 6 bases at J, leaving 9 bases unmatched. DNA for the CDR3: TGTGCCACGACAGGGTCCACGGTAAACACCATATATTTT. Protein product: CATTGSTVNTIYF.

V usage is TRBV6-5 and J usage is TRBJ1-2; no reliable D call. The V end was cut by 6 bases, the J end by 4 bases, with 12 bases between. Germline V lookup: CDR1 MNHEY, CDR2 SVGAGI. The length of the CDR3 is 13 residues. CDR3 sequence (DNA): TGTGCCAGCAGGGCGGGCGATTTCTATGGCTACACCTTC. Its translation is CASRAGDFYGYTF.